This T cell receptor (beta chain) was captured in a study of beta chain features in type 1 diabetes. Sequencing targeted expressed TCRB transcripts, as all isolated RNA had been reverse transcribed. Method: immunoSEQ multiplex PCR; TCRdb's copy keeps in-frame clones and lacks some. Here the sample spans about 280,000 clones, about 15% being singletons. A few counts support this clone. Its target is not known. Study outcomes and limitations: Whether TCRB rearrangement is influenced by HLA type was left unresolved in this analysis. In every one of the four CD4+ subsets, TCRB CDR3s were moderately but significantly shorter in Type 1 diabetes patients. Naive, central memory and regulatory TCRB repertoires appeared more similar among patients than healthy donors.

CDR1 is MNHEY, CDR2 SVGAGI, per germline. The CDR3 covers 14 residues. Trimming left V 6 bases short and J 8 bases short, with 17 bases between. Each of the sorted populations had a purity greater than 95%. The chain couples TRBV6-5 to TRBJ2-4; D may be TRBD2 (6 bases). Sample: naive CD4+ T cells from blood. The clonotype comes from a man younger than 35 with type 1 diabetes. DNA of the CDR3: TGTGCCAGCAGCCCTCGTCGAGGGGAGGACATTCAGTACTTC. This codes for CASSPRRGEDIQYF.